This entry describes one T cell receptor (beta chain). The record originates from a study of blood T cell repertoires in COVID-19. Study as a whole: PBMCs, B-cell-depleted T cells, or T cells were the source of the cDNA or gDNA that made up the material.

Only in-frame clones appear in the TCRdb table, and some are missing; sequencing was by immunoSEQ multiplex PCR. The sample includes some 170,000 clones, about 85% of them seen just once. CDR3 size: 15 residues. Per the germline V gene, CDR1 is SGHTS and CDR2 is YDEGEE. V shed 4 bases and J shed 4 bases, with 17 bases lying between them. The TCR was taken from a man in his forties with acute or convalescent COVID-19. This sequence joins TRBV5-8 and TRBJ1-2; D uncertain. Material for sequencing was peripheral blood. This CDR3 is CASSLAAGARYGYTF. Written as DNA, the CDR3 is TGTGCCAGCAGCCTTGCGGCGGGAGCACGCTATGGCTACACCTTC.